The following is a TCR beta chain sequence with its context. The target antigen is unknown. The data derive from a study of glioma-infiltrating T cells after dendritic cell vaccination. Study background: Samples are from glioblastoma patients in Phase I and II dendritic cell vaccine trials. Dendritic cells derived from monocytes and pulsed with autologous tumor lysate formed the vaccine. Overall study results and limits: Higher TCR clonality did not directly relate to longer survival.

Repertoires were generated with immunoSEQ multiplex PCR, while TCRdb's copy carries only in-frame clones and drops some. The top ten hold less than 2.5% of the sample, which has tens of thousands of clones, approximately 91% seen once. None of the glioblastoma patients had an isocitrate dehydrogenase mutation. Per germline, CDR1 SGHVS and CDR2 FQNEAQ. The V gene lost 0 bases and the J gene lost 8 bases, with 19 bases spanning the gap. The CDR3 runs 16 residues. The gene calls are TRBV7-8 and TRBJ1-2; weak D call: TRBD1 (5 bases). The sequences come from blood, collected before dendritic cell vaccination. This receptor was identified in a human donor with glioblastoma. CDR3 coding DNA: TGTGCCAGCAGCTTAGCCTGGACAACCGGGGGTGAGGGCTACACCTTC. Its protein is CASSLAWTTGGEGYTF.